These T cell receptor beta chains were read from a single sample in a study of T cell changes during pregnancy in multiple sclerosis. Data came from immunoSEQ multiplex PCR; TCRdb stores just in-frame clones and leaves some out. Of roughly 63,000 clones listed, 93% are singletons. This material consisted of CD8+ T cells from peripheral blood mononuclear cells, taken in the second trimester of pregnancy. The receptors were sampled from a female donor with multiple sclerosis, enrolled in a pregnancy study. Each CDR3 is given with its conserved first and last residue. Each record gives: J gene, clone size, D gene, V gene, CDR3 protein, CDR3 DNA. The D gene is left open where the match is weak. For some rows the clone size is stated as once, few or many, or as a class when expanded; others skip it.

>TRBJ2-3|.|TRBD1|TRBV27
CASTGQGLGPEYF
TGTGCCAGCACCGGACAGGGACTGGGACCAGAGTATTTT
>TRBJ2-4|.|TRBD2|TRBV7-9
CASSPIRIQAGLGNIQYF
TGTGCCAGCAGCCCGATTCGAATTCAAGCGGGATTGGGAAACATTCAGTACTTC
>TRBJ1-2|.|TRBD1|TRBV5-4
CASSWAGTGNYGYTF
TGTGCCAGCAGCTGGGCCGGGACAGGGAACTATGGCTACACCTTC
>TRBJ1-1|once|.|TRBV28
CASSPAGDGTEAFF
TGTGCCAGCAGTCCGGCAGGGGATGGCACTGAAGCTTTCTTT
>TRBJ2-7|.|TRBD1|TRBV10-3
CAISDGTVLTDEQYF
TGTGCCATCAGTGACGGGACAGTCCTTACCGACGAGCAGTACTTC
>TRBJ1-5|.|TRBD1|TRBV28
CASDGRGRPGDQPQHF
TGTGCCAGCGACGGCAGGGGGCGCCCCGGGGATCAGCCCCAGCATTTT
>TRBJ2-7|.|TRBD1|TRBV7-9
CASSFRDRVYEQYF
TGTGCCAGCAGCTTCCGGGACAGGGTCTACGAGCAGTACTTC
>TRBJ2-1|.|.|TRBV25-1
CASSEYRGGQFF
TGTGCCAGCAGTGAATATAGGGGGGGTCAGTTCTTC
>TRBJ2-3|once|TRBD2|TRBV6-6
CASSFSGGADTQYF
TGTGCCAGCAGTTTTAGCGGGGGGGCAGATACGCAGTATTTT
>TRBJ2-5|.|.|TRBV28
CASSLRTGYQETQYF
TGTGCCAGCAGTTTACGAACAGGGTATCAAGAGACCCAGTACTTC
>TRBJ2-1|.|.|TRBV11-1
CASSLSGIPYNEQFF
TGTGCCAGCAGCTTGTCAGGGATACCCTACAATGAGCAGTTCTTC
>TRBJ2-5|.|.|TRBV5-4
CASSLEAVAETQYF
TGTGCCAGCAGCTTGGAGGCGGTGGCAGAGACCCAGTACTTC
>TRBJ2-7|.|TRBD2|TRBV27
CASSSGTSGRSPEQYF
TGTGCCAGCAGTTCCGGGACTAGCGGGAGGTCCCCCGAACAGTACTTC
>TRBJ2-5|.|TRBD1|TRBV6-1
CASLQGQGEGETQYF
TGTGCCAGCCTGCAGGGACAGGGAGAAGGTGAGACCCAGTACTTC
>TRBJ1-1|.|TRBD1|TRBV5-1
CASSFPPGQGARDTEAFF
TGCGCCAGCAGCTTCCCTCCGGGACAGGGGGCGAGGGACACTGAAGCTTTCTTT
>TRBJ1-2|.|TRBD1|TRBV9
CASSVVWDSYLYTF
TGTGCCAGCAGCGTAGTATGGGACAGCTACTTATACACCTTC
>TRBJ2-1|.|TRBD2|TRBV27
CASSGLADYNEQFF
TGTGCCAGCAGCGGACTAGCGGACTACAATGAGCAGTTCTTC
>TRBJ1-3|.|TRBD1|TRBV11-3
CASSLDHPGGISGNTIYF
TGTGCCAGCAGCTTAGATCATCCAGGGGGTATTTCTGGAAACACCATATATTTT
>TRBJ2-6|.|.|TRBV5-1
CASSDTSSGANVLTF
TGCGCCAGCAGCGATACGAGCTCTGGGGCCAACGTCCTGACTTTC
>TRBJ2-1|.|.|TRBV28
CASSLPLQFSFDYNEQFF
TGTGCCAGCAGTTTACCCCTACAGTTTAGTTTCGACTACAATGAGCAGTTCTTC
>TRBJ2-7|.|.|TRBV27
CASSSLRSYEQYF
TGTGCCAGCAGTTCCCTTCGCTCCTACGAGCAGTACTTC
>TRBJ2-2|medium-sized|.|TRBV9
CASSVEYRAGELFF
TGTGCCAGCAGCGTAGAGTACAGGGCCGGGGAGCTGTTTTTT
>TRBJ1-2|.|.|TRBV7-9
CASSLEQEDYTF
TGTGCCAGCAGCTTAGAGCAGGAGGACTACACCTTC
>TRBJ1-1|once|TRBD1|TRBV2
CASDRGTEAFF
TGTGCCAGTGACAGGGGGACTGAAGCTTTCTTT
>TRBJ2-2|once|TRBD2|TRBV4-1
CASSPTGRALTGELFF
TGCGCCAGCAGCCCCACCGGGAGGGCTCTCACCGGGGAGCTGTTTTTT
>TRBJ2-7|once|TRBD2|TRBV5-4
CASSGGVGSSYEQYF
TGTGCCAGCAGCGGGGGGGTCGGGAGTTCCTACGAGCAGTACTTC
>TRBJ2-2|.|TRBD1|TRBV25-1
CASSGWDRGTGELFF
TGTGCCAGCAGTGGATGGGACAGGGGCACCGGGGAGCTGTTTTTT
>TRBJ2-7|.|.|TRBV28
CASSLAGSGTYEQYF
TGTGCCAGCAGTTTAGCGGGTAGCGGTACCTACGAGCAGTACTTC
>TRBJ1-4|.|.|TRBV7-9
CASSNRDTEKLFF
TGTGCCAGCAGCAACCGGGACACCGAAAAACTGTTTTTT
>TRBJ2-1|.|.|TRBV10-3
CAISPRGGELYNEQFF
TGTGCCATCAGTCCCCGCGGCGGGGAGCTTTACAATGAGCAGTTCTTC
>TRBJ2-7|.|.|TRBV27
CASSLSWTAYEQYF
TGTGCCAGCAGTTTATCCTGGACAGCCTACGAGCAGTACTTC
>TRBJ1-2|few|.|TRBV4-1
CASNARTTDNYGYTF
TGCGCCAGCAACGCCAGGACAACCGATAACTATGGCTACACCTTC
>TRBJ2-1|.|TRBD1|TRBV6-4
CASSDSIGTGGDEQFF
TGTGCCAGCAGTGACTCCATCGGGACAGGGGGCGATGAGCAGTTCTTC
>TRBJ2-7|.|.|TRBV13
CASRHRVGYEQYF
TGTGCCAGCCGCCACAGGGTTGGCTACGAGCAGTACTTC
>TRBJ2-1|.|TRBD2|TRBV7-9
CASSLEASGLSYNEQFF
TGTGCCAGCAGCTTAGAGGCTAGCGGACTCTCCTACAATGAGCAGTTCTTC
>TRBJ1-5|.|.|TRBV18
CASSTGFLTQHF
TGTGCCAGCTCTACAGGGTTTCTCACCCAGCATTTT
>TRBJ2-1|.|.|TRBV13
CASSLQGSNEQFF
TGTGCCAGCAGCTTGCAGGGCTCCAATGAGCAGTTCTTC
>TRBJ2-7|.|.|TRBV7-9
CASSLSAGFFYEQYF
TGTGCCAGCAGCTTAAGTGCGGGCTTCTTCTACGAGCAGTACTTC
>TRBJ2-7|.|.|TRBV2
CASSVWAHPSYEQYF
TGTGCCAGCAGTGTATGGGCCCACCCTTCCTACGAGCAGTACTTC
>TRBJ2-1|.|.|TRBV27
CASSPTGMGDNEQFF
TGTGCCAGCAGTCCTACAGGGATGGGAGACAATGAGCAGTTCTTC
>TRBJ2-3|.|.|TRBV4-3
CASSQRGDTQYF
TGCGCCAGCAGCCAAAGAGGGGATACGCAGTATTTT
>TRBJ1-2|.|TRBD1|TRBV19
CASLTGDTTYGYTF
TGTGCCAGCCTAACAGGGGACACGACCTATGGCTACACCTTC
>TRBJ2-1|.|.|TRBV27
CASSLYGTYGEQFF
TGTGCCAGCAGTTTATACGGGACATACGGTGAGCAGTTCTTC
>TRBJ2-2|.|.|TRBV7-9
CASSPTARANTGELFF
TGTGCCAGCAGCCCAACTGCGAGAGCGAACACCGGGGAGCTGTTTTTT
>TRBJ1-1|.|TRBD1|TRBV7-9
CASSPEQGALGVEAFF
TGTGCCAGCAGCCCCGAACAGGGGGCCCTCGGGGTTGAAGCTTTCTTT
>TRBJ2-7|.|.|TRBV6-6
CASSDSEPYEQYF
TGTGCCAGCAGTGACTCAGAGCCCTACGAGCAGTACTTC
>TRBJ2-3|.|TRBD2|TRBV5-4
CASSLSGGAADTQYF
TGTGCCAGCAGCCTTAGCGGGGGGGCCGCAGATACGCAGTATTTT
>TRBJ1-5|.|.|TRBV5-3
CARSLLTGLSNQPQHF
TGTGCCAGAAGCTTACTTACAGGGCTGAGCAATCAGCCCCAGCATTTT
>TRBJ2-7|.|.|TRBV5-8
CASSYKDIGLTYEQYF
TGTGCCAGCAGTTACAAGGATATAGGACTTACCTACGAGCAGTACTTC
>TRBJ1-1|.|.|TRBV27
CASRKGVMNTEAFF
TGTGCCAGCAGGAAGGGGGTGATGAACACTGAAGCTTTCTTT
>TRBJ2-7|.|TRBD2|TRBV27
CASSLDGLAVERQYF
TGTGCCAGCAGTTTAGATGGACTAGCGGTGGAACGGCAGTACTTC
>TRBJ2-1|.|TRBD2|TRBV14
CASSLSGGSYNEQFF
TGTGCCAGCAGCCTGAGCGGGGGCTCCTACAATGAGCAGTTCTTC
>TRBJ2-2|.|.|TRBV4-3
CASSQIQGTGELFF
TGCGCCAGCAGCCAAATACAGGGAACCGGGGAGCTGTTTTTT
>TRBJ2-7|.|.|TRBV5-4
CASSSGTNGPHEQYF
TGTGCCAGCAGCTCCGGGACAAATGGTCCCCACGAGCAGTACTTC
>TRBJ1-2|.|.|TRBV28
CASSWSYGYTF
TGTGCCAGCAGTTGGAGCTATGGCTACACCTTC